In its sample, the clone carrying this T cell receptor (beta chain) was seen many times. The antigen remains undetermined. This sample stems from a study of post-analysis software for immune sequencing data. Study-wide results and caveats: Comparison of patients with controls showed a handful of TRBV segments more frequent in patients, TRBV5-6, TRBV5-1 and TRBV20-1 among them.

Trimming left V 0 bases short and J 3 bases short, with 9 bases between. CDR3 length: 14 amino acids. The germline V gene encodes CDR1 SGHRS and CDR2 YFSETQ. The library was made from cDNA and included unique molecular identifiers. TCRdb called the PCR reads again in MiXCR, with one record for every CDR3 protein. The sample holds about 540,000 distinct CDR3 sequences, about a third seen once. The sequencing input was blood. This clonotype was sampled from a girl aged 2-17 years with multiple sclerosis. This chain uses TRBV5-1 with TRBJ1-2; D gene unclear. In DNA form, the CDR3 reads TGCGCCAGCAGCTTGGGAGGGCGCGACTATGGCTACACCTTC. It translates to CASSLGGRDYGYTF. Using reference TRBV5-1 and TRBJ1-2 for the parts outside the CDR3, the full variable domain is KAGVTQTPRYLIKTRGQQVTLSCSPISGHRSVSWYQQTPGQGLQFLFEYFSETQRNKGNFPGRFSGRQFSNSRSEMNVSTLELGDSALYLCASSLGGRDYGYTFGSGTRLTVV.